Below are 10 T cell receptor beta chains sequenced from a single sample in a study of vaccination effects on CD4 cells after COVID-19 (dated by TCRdb to the early 2020s). These receptors are not linked to any known antigen. To identify antigen-specific CD4+ T cell clonotypes by their expansion, the ViraFEST assay first stimulated PBMC with viral peptide pools and then applied TCR sequencing. After around ten days of culture, CD4+ T cells were isolated with the EasySep CD4+ T cell isolation kit. PCR-confirmed SARS-CoV-2 infection had occurred in convalescent patients between March and December 2020, before the Alpha, Beta and Delta variants emerged in the United States. Libraries came from the immunoSEQ multiplex PCR assay. Drawn from immuneACCESS, this table holds only the in-frame rearrangements with V and J called that TCRdb kept. Clones are partly lost; checked studies trace under half to an unresolved V gene and leave the rest unexplained. This sample is represented by roughly 73,000 clones; more than 65% of them were singletons. The top ten hold over 4.5% of the sample.

The specimen was CD4+ T cells from PBMCs cultured with HIV peptides, collected before COVID-19 vaccination. The meaning of the sample's cell subset or site label: HIV-1 Nef peptide pool negative control/reference culture. The origin of the receptors is a human donor who had a prior SARS-CoV-2 infection.

This chain links TRBV3-1 (or the pseudogene TRBV3-2) with TRBJ2-1; 7 nucleotides agree with TRBD2. Germline CDR1 reads LGHDT; CDR2 reads YNNKEL (reference sequence). V shed 7 bases and J 3 bases; nucleotides not matched to a gene: 9. CDR3 length: 15 residues. The DNA for the CDR3 is TGTGCCAGCACCCTCCGGGGGAGGGACTACAATGAGCAGTTCTTC. The encoded protein is CASTLRGRDYNEQFF.

The chain employs TRBV18 and TRBJ2-5, with TRBD1 matching over 9 bases. V lost 2 bases to trimming and J lost 5 bases; unmatched junction nucleotides: 6. This CDR3 spans 15 amino acids. Germline CDR1 and CDR2: KGHSH and LQKENI. The CDR3 nucleotides are TGTGCCAGCTCACCAGGACAGGGGAATTGGGAGACCCAGTACTTC. The encoded protein is CASSPGQGNWETQYF.

The rearrangement links TRBV24-1 to TRBJ1-2, with D maybe TRBD1 (6 bases). CDR3 length: 16 residues. Germline V gene lookup returns CDR1 KGHDR and CDR2 SFDVKD. V was cut by 3 bases and J by 4 bases, with 17 bases left in between. This CDR3 is CATSDTRGGEVYGYTF. Here the CDR3 DNA reads TGTGCCACCAGTGATACCCGAGGGGGTGAAGTCTATGGCTACACCTTC.

This rearrangement joins TRBV11-2 to TRBJ1-2, with 7 nucleotides matching TRBD1. Losses at the gene ends were 5 bases for V and 8 bases for J; bases not matched to a gene: 8. CDR1 and CDR2 from the germline V gene are SGHAT and FQNNGV. The CDR3 covers 13 residues. CDR3: CASSVDRDRGYTF. The CDR3 coding sequence is TGTGCCAGCAGCGTTGACAGGGACCGCGGCTACACCTTC.

The chain joins TRBV7-2 to TRBJ2-1; D uncertain. V was pared by 2 bases and J by 8 bases, with 16 bases between. The CDR3 is 15 residues long. Germline V lookup: CDR1 SGHTA, CDR2 FQGNSA. The CDR3 nucleotides are TGTGCCAGCAGCTTATCGGCCCTCCGCCGGGATGAGCAGTTCTTC. Protein product: CASSLSALRRDEQFF.

Note on this clone: Its ends do not fully match the called genes, so a read error is possible. The J gene is TRBJ2-5, the V gene TRBV7-7, with 8 bases fitting TRBD2. The CDR3 spans 15 residues. The germline CDR1 and CDR2 sequences are SSHAT and FNYEAQ (reference sequence). The DNA for the CDR3 is TGTGCTAGCAGCCCATCCCGGGAGGGCCAAGAGACCCAGTACTTC. Its protein product is CASSPSREGQETQYF.

Regarding this clone: Other DNA sequences in this sample translate to the same CDR3. The gene calls are TRBV11-3 and TRBJ2-3; 12 nucleotides align to TRBD2. The ends lost 4 bases at V and 5 bases at J; junction bases unmatched: 7. CDR1 is SGHNT, CDR2 YENEEA, per germline. The CDR3 is 16 amino acids. CDR3 in DNA: TGTGCCAGCAGCTCCAGACTAGCGGGAGTGTTAGATACGCAGTATTTT. It specifies CASSSRLAGVLDTQYF.

J is TRBJ2-2 and V is TRBV18; 8 bases agree with TRBD1. V shed 4 bases, J shed 5 bases, and the junction held 6 bases outside the gene matches. The CDR3 contains 15 residues. Germline CDR1 is KGHSH and CDR2 is LQKENI. The CDR3 sequence: CASSRDRGWTGELFF. The CDR3 coding sequence is TGTGCCAGCTCACGTGACAGGGGTTGGACCGGGGAGCTGTTTTTT.

V usage is TRBV7-2 and J usage is TRBJ2-7; D is possibly TRBD2 (6 bases). The germline V gene encodes CDR1 SGHTA and CDR2 FQGNSA. Deletions cut 5 bases from V and 6 bases from J, with 11 bases between. The CDR3 is made up of 12 amino acids. The CDR3 DNA reads TGTGCCAGCAGCCCGGGAGTAGGCGAGCAGTACTTC. It translates to CASSPGVGEQYF. The entire variable domain, with the rest obtained from reference TRBV7-2 and TRBJ2-7, is as follows: GAGVSQSPSNKVTEKGKDVELRCDPISGHTALYWYRQSLGQGLEFLIYFQGNSAPDKSGLPSDRFSAERTGGSVSTLTIQRTQQEDSAVYLCASSPGVGEQYFGPGTRLTVT.

The rearrangement uses TRBV9 and TRBJ2-7; tentative D call: TRBD1 (6 bases). The germline V gene encodes CDR1 SGDLS and CDR2 YYNGEE. V shed 0 bases and J shed 3 bases, with 13 bases lying between them. The CDR3 is 15 residues long. CDR3 nucleotide sequence: TGTGCCAGCAGCGTAGGGCAGGGGACCTTCTACGAGCAGTACTTC. Its protein is CASSVGQGTFYEQYF.